These T cell receptor beta chains were read from a single sample in a study of T-cell reconstitution after alpha-beta-depleted transplantation in children. MiXCR, applied by TCRdb to the PCR reads, yields one record per CDR3 protein. The table includes about 540,000 distinct CDR3 sequences, about 16% detected once. The sequencing here drew on PBMCs from the stem cell graft donor, taken from the stem cell graft. These receptors all stem from a human donor who donated a stem cell graft to a child with acute lymphoblastic leukemia. Both conserved end residues are part of each CDR3. D genes are given only for firm matches. For some rows the clone size is stated as once, few or many, or as a class when expanded; others skip it.

15	TRBV3-1	-	TRBJ2-3	TRBD2	CASSQDLAGEDTQYF	TGTGCCAGCAGCCAAGACTTGGCGGGAGAGGATACGCAGTATTTT
11	TRBV6-5	-	TRBJ2-3	-	CASRSTDTQYF	TGTGCCAGCAGGAGCACAGATACGCAGTATTTT
15	TRBV6-5	few	TRBJ2-3	TRBD2	CASSSPSGGTDTQYF	TGTGCCAGCAGTTCTCCTAGCGGGGGCACAGATACGCAGTATTTT
14	TRBV27	few	TRBJ2-7	TRBD1	CASSLWGQHYEQYF	TGTGCCAGCAGTTTATGGGGACAGCACTACGAGCAGTACTTC
14	TRBV7-6	few	TRBJ1-2	-	CASSPNPGQGSYTF	TGTGCCAGCAGCCCTAACCCGGGGCAGGGGAGCTACACCTTC
13	TRBV29-1	-	TRBJ1-3	-	CSVGTASGNTIYF	TGCAGCGTCGGGACCGCCTCTGGAAACACCATATATTTT
16	TRBV9	-	TRBJ1-2	-	CASSVAPQASGYGYTF	TGTGCCAGCAGCGTAGCCCCCCAGGCCTCGGGCTATGGCTACACCTTC
13	TRBV29-1	once	TRBJ2-1	TRBD2	CSARAGGGHEQFF	TGCAGCGCTCGGGCCGGGGGAGGGCATGAGCAGTTCTTC
17	TRBV6-1	-	TRBJ1-2	-	CASTNSRDTYRGYGYTF	TGTGCCAGCACCAACTCCCGGGACACCTATCGTGGCTATGGCTACACCTTC
17	TRBV9	few	TRBJ2-1	TRBD2	CASSSGGGARSYNEQFF	TGTGCCAGCAGCTCCGGGGGGGGCGCGAGGTCCTACAATGAGCAGTTCTTC
17	TRBV2	-	TRBJ2-5	-	CASSPRGGMGAKKTQYF	TGTGCCAGCAGTCCCAGAGGCGGGATGGGGGCCAAGAAGACCCAGTACTTC
15	TRBV9	-	TRBJ1-6	-	CASSVAPGLTSPLHF	TGTGCCAGCAGCGTAGCTCCGGGGTTGACTTCACCCCTCCACTTT
14	TRBV7-9	-	TRBJ1-2	TRBD1	CASSKIGGDYGYTF	TGTGCCAGCAGCAAGATAGGGGGCGACTATGGCTACACCTTC